The rows below give T cell receptor beta chains drawn from one sample of a study of T-cell memory formation after mild COVID-19. TCRdb fed the 5' RACE reads into MiXCR, producing one record per CDR3 protein. This sample has a few hundred thousand distinct CDR3 sequences, with 15% to 20% found just once. The sequencing sample was made of PBMCs or a T cell subset sorted from them (not recorded which). All receptors come from a man younger than 35 who had mild COVID-19 (a few samples of this study predate the infection). Cell type and time point are not known. Each CDR3 is given with its conserved first and last residue. The order of the fields is V gene, CDR3 length, clone size, J gene, D gene, CDR3 protein, CDR3 DNA. D genes are given only for firm matches. Part of the rows lack a size; the others show once, few, many or a class for expanded clones.

TRBV7-9,12,few,TRBJ1-2,-,CASSSGSPGYTF,TGTGCCAGCAGCTCCGGGTCACCCGGCTACACCTTC
TRBV5-1,14,few,TRBJ1-2,TRBD1,CASSLLGGPPGYTF,TGCGCCAGCAGCTTGTTAGGGGGCCCTCCCGGCTACACCTTC
TRBV9,14,few,TRBJ1-1,-,CASSVVAGNTEAFF,TGTGCCAGCAGCGTAGTGGCCGGGAACACTGAAGCTTTCTTT
TRBV29-1,13,once,TRBJ1-2,-,CSVVGGNRYGYTF,TGCAGCGTTGTCGGAGGGAATAGGTATGGCTACACCTTC
TRBV6-5,14,few,TRBJ2-5,-,CASSFSGAQETQYF,TGTGCCAGCAGTTTCTCAGGCGCCCAAGAGACCCAGTACTTC
TRBV19,14,few,TRBJ1-6,-,CATRLLGMGSPLHF,TGTGCCACTCGCCTCCTTGGCATGGGGTCACCCCTCCACTTT
TRBV12-3/TRBV12-4,13,few,TRBJ1-4,-,CASRPGHNEKLFF,TGTGCCAGCAGGCCGGGCCATAATGAAAAACTGTTTTTT
TRBV29-1,10,few,TRBJ1-4,-,CSVSPEGLFF,TGCAGCGTTTCTCCCGAAGGACTGTTTTTT
TRBV7-2,15,few,TRBJ1-3,TRBD1,CASSLAGQVQYTIYF,TGTGCCAGCAGCTTAGCCGGACAGGTCCAGTACACCATATATTTT
TRBV5-1,14,-,TRBJ2-3,-,CASSFGGITDTQYF,TGCGCCAGCAGCTTCGGGGGAATCACAGATACGCAGTATTTT
TRBV10-3,14,-,TRBJ1-4,TRBD1,CAISDGTGGEKLFF,TGTGCCATCAGTGATGGGACAGGGGGTGAAAAACTGTTTTTT
TRBV5-1,15,few,TRBJ1-2,-,CASSLWSQGPYGYTF,TGCGCCAGCAGCCTGTGGAGCCAGGGTCCTTATGGCTACACCTTC
TRBV3-1,16,-,TRBJ1-4,-,CASSPGRQTTNEKLFF,TGTGCCAGCAGCCCGGGACGGCAGACAACTAATGAAAAACTGTTTTTT
TRBV7-8,15,-,TRBJ1-4,TRBD1,CASSSHRGGNEKLFF,TGTGCCAGCAGCTCCCACAGGGGAGGGAATGAAAAACTGTTTTTT
TRBV3-1,17,-,TRBJ1-4,-,CASSHETERPTNEKLFF,TGTGCCAGCAGCCACGAGACGGAGCGTCCAACTAATGAAAAACTGTTTTTT
TRBV5-6,13,many,TRBJ2-7,-,CASSLVVSYEQYF,TGTGCCAGCAGCTTAGTCGTCTCCTACGAGCAGTACTTC
TRBV7-2,12,-,TRBJ1-3,-,CASASSGNTIYF,TGTGCCAGCGCGAGCTCTGGAAACACCATATATTTT
TRBV19,14,once,TRBJ2-2,-,CASTFYRGGGELFF,TGTGCCAGTACTTTTTACAGGGGAGGCGGGGAGCTGTTTTTT
TRBV14,14,-,TRBJ1-4,-,CASSQLGTNEKLFF,TGTGCCAGCAGCCAACTGGGAACTAATGAAAAACTGTTTTTT
TRBV7-2,15,-,TRBJ1-2,TRBD1,CASSLAPGQMDGYTF,TGTGCCAGCAGCTTAGCCCCGGGACAGATGGATGGCTACACCTTC
TRBV7-3,14,few,TRBJ2-3,-,CASSALDRTDTQYF,TGTGCCAGCAGCGCACTAGACCGCACAGATACGCAGTATTTT
TRBV2,15,-,TRBJ1-4,-,CASSEAGPSNEKLFF,TGTGCCAGCAGTGAGGCGGGACCGAGTAATGAAAAACTGTTTTTT
TRBV29-1,11,-,TRBJ2-7,-,CSVGRAYEQYF,TGCAGCGTTGGCCGGGCCTACGAGCAGTACTTC
TRBV6-2/TRBV6-3,13,-,TRBJ2-1,-,CASSYGGRDEQFF,TGTGCCAGCAGTTATGGGGGTCGGGATGAGCAGTTCTTC
TRBV4-1,18,-,TRBJ2-6,-,CASSQAAGGITGANVLTF,TGCGCCAGCAGCCAAGCCGCCGGGGGCATAACTGGGGCCAACGTCCTGACTTTC
TRBV6-5,12,-,TRBJ2-7,-,CASSPGYTEQYF,TGTGCCAGCAGTCCGGGGTATACCGAGCAGTACTTC
TRBV11-2,15,-,TRBJ2-5,TRBD2,CASSLVAGAQETQYF,TGTGCCAGCAGCTTAGTAGCGGGGGCCCAAGAGACCCAGTACTTC
TRBV27,13,-,TRBJ1-6,-,CASSLFGASPLHF,TGTGCCAGCAGTTTATTTGGGGCTTCACCCCTCCACTTT
TRBV4-2,16,-,TRBJ2-1,-,CASSQDPGASYNEQFF,TGTGCCAGCAGCCAAGATCCTGGGGCATCCTACAATGAGCAGTTCTTC
TRBV10-1,16,few,TRBJ1-5,-,CASSGGRARADQPQHF,TGCGCCAGCAGTGGGGGGCGCGCGCGCGCGGATCAGCCCCAGCATTTT
TRBV7-2,15,once,TRBJ2-3,TRBD1,CASSAGQGAGDTQYF,TGTGCCAGCAGCGCGGGACAGGGGGCTGGAGATACGCAGTATTTT
TRBV11-2,14,-,TRBJ1-2,-,CASSWEVVSRGYTF,TGTGCCAGCAGCTGGGAGGTAGTCAGTCGTGGCTACACCTTC
TRBV7-8,16,-,TRBJ2-2,-,CASSTRSGSGTGELFF,TGTGCCAGCAGCACCCGGTCAGGGAGCGGGACCGGGGAGCTGTTTTTT
TRBV20-1,18,-,TRBJ2-3,-,CSARVLRDGGRYTDTQYF,TGCAGTGCTAGAGTCCTAAGAGACGGGGGCCGGTACACAGATACGCAGTATTTT
TRBV6-2/TRBV6-3,15,-,TRBJ2-2,-,CASSPTFANTGELFF,TGTGCCAGCAGTCCGACGTTCGCGAACACCGGGGAGCTGTTTTTT
TRBV7-6,15,-,TRBJ2-3,-,CASSLVGFSTDTQYF,TGTGCCAGCAGCTTAGTCGGATTTAGCACAGATACGCAGTATTTT
TRBV20-1,15,few,TRBJ1-1,-,CSAPRGGWVNTEAFF,TGCAGTGCTCCCCGCGGGGGTTGGGTTAACACTGAAGCTTTCTTT
TRBV5-1,14,-,TRBJ2-7,TRBD2,CASTWGGTVYEQYF,TGCGCCAGCACCTGGGGAGGGACGGTCTACGAGCAGTACTTC
TRBV11-2,15,few,TRBJ2-1,-,CASSLGGTPYNEQFF,TGTGCCAGCAGCTTAGGCGGGACCCCTTACAATGAGCAGTTCTTC
TRBV10-3,13,few,TRBJ1-1,TRBD1,CAISGTGDTEAFF,TGTGCCATTAGCGGGACAGGGGACACTGAAGCTTTCTTT
TRBV5-1,13,-,TRBJ2-2,-,CASSSQGAGELFF,TGCGCCAGCAGCTCCCAGGGAGCCGGGGAGCTGTTTTTT
TRBV7-2,12,-,TRBJ2-7,-,CASSQRGYEQYF,TGTGCCAGCAGCCAGAGAGGGTACGAGCAGTACTTC
TRBV11-3,15,-,TRBJ2-1,TRBD1,CASSGTGGDGGEQFF,TGTGCCAGCAGTGGGACAGGGGGCGATGGTGGGGAGCAGTTCTTC
TRBV24-1,15,-,TRBJ2-3,-,CATSEWDFDTDTQYF,TGTGCCACCAGTGAATGGGACTTTGACACAGATACGCAGTATTTT
TRBV28,16,-,TRBJ2-7,TRBD1,CASSLRTGTGTYEQYF,TGTGCCAGCAGTTTAAGGACCGGGACAGGGACCTACGAGCAGTACTTC
TRBV11-2,16,-,TRBJ2-2,TRBD1,CASSAQGSPNTGELFF,TGTGCCAGCAGCGCACAGGGGTCACCGAACACCGGGGAGCTGTTTTTT
TRBV28,16,-,TRBJ1-5,-,CASSLRTGGLGQPQHF,TGTGCCAGCAGTTTACGTACGGGGGGCTTAGGTCAGCCCCAGCATTTT
TRBV6-5,14,-,TRBJ1-2,-,CASSSSDSFYGYTF,TGTGCCAGCAGTTCCTCGGACAGCTTCTATGGCTACACCTTC
TRBV12-3/TRBV12-4,20,few,TRBJ2-6,TRBD2,CASSLWGGTPPSSGANVLTF,TGTGCCAGCAGTTTGTGGGGGGGTACACCCCCTTCCTCTGGGGCCAACGTCCTGACTTTC
TRBV7-9,14,-,TRBJ2-3,-,CASSPTLSTDTQYF,TGTGCCAGCAGCCCCACATTGAGCACAGATACGCAGTATTTT
TRBV10-3,12,few,TRBJ1-5,-,CAIRDSGQPQHF,TGTGCCATCAGGGATTCGGGGCAGCCCCAGCATTTT